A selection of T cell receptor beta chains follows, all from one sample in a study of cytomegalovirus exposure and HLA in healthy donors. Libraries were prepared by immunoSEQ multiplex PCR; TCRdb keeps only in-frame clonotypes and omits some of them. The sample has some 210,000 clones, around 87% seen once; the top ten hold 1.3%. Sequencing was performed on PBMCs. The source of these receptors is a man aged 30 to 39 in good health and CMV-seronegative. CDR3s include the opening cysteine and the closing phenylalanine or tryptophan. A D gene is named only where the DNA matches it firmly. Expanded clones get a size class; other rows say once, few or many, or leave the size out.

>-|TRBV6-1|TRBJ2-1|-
CASSAWLGNEQFF
TGTGCCAGCAGTGCGTGGCTAGGCAATGAGCAGTTCTTC
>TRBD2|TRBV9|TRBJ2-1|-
CASSALAGGSYNEQFF
TGTGCCAGCAGCGCTCTAGCGGGGGGCTCCTACAATGAGCAGTTCTTC
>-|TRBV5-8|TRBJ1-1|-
CASSRGRFWGLVEAFF
TGTGCCAGCAGCCGCGGCCGGTTTTGGGGGCTTGTTGAAGCTTTCTTT
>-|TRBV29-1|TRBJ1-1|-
CSVHRTGGAVTEAFF
TGCAGCGTCCATCGGACGGGAGGCGCGGTCACTGAAGCTTTCTTT
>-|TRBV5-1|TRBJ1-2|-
CASSLRLGGVYGYTF
TGCGCCAGCAGCTTGAGGTTGGGGGGTGTCTATGGCTACACCTTC
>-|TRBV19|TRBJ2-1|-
CASNWLGSHEQFF
TGTGCCAGTAACTGGCTAGGTTCCCATGAGCAGTTCTTC
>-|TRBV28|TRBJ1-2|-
CASSSRGYGYTF
TGTGCCAGCAGTTCGAGGGGGTATGGCTACACCTTC
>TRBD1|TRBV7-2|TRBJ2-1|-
CASSSDRGRLNEQFF
TGTGCCAGCAGCTCCGACAGGGGGCGCCTCAATGAGCAGTTCTTC
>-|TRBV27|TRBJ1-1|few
CASSLSGSMNTEAFF
TGTGCCAGCAGTTTATCTGGCAGTATGAACACTGAAGCTTTCTTT
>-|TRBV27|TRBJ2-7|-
CASSSSGSYEQYF
TGTGCCAGCAGTAGTAGCGGCTCCTACGAGCAGTACTTC
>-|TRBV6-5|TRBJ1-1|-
CASFRNTEAFF
TGTGCCAGCTTCAGGAACACTGAAGCTTTCTTT
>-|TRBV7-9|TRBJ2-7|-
CASSTDTYEQYF
TGTGCCAGCAGCACGGACACCTACGAGCAGTACTTC
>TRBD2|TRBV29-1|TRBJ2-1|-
CSVAAGADYNEQFF
TGCAGCGTTGCAGCGGGGGCGGACTACAATGAGCAGTTCTTC
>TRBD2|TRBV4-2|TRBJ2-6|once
CASSQVGEALAVSGANVLTF
TGTGCCAGCAGCCAAGTAGGAGAGGCACTAGCGGTCTCTGGGGCCAACGTCCTGACTTTC
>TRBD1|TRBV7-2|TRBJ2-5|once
CASRGQGKETQYF
TGTGCCAGCAGGGGACAGGGTAAAGAGACCCAGTACTTC
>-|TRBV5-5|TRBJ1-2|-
CASSLRLDYGYTF
TGTGCCAGCAGCTTACGACTCGACTATGGCTACACCTTC
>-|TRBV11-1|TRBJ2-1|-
CASSLALTSYNEQFF
TGTGCCAGCAGCTTAGCGCTGACTAGCTACAATGAGCAGTTCTTC
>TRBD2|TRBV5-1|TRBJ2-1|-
CASSLVLAGDPYNEQFF
TGCGCCAGCAGCTTGGTTCTAGCGGGAGACCCCTACAATGAGCAGTTCTTC
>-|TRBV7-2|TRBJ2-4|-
CASSLVLERAKNIQYF
TGTGCCAGCAGCTTAGTTCTAGAAAGGGCCAAAAACATTCAGTACTTC
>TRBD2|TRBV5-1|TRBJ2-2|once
CASSLGLAGTGELFF
TGCGCCAGCAGCTTGGGCCTAGCGGGAACCGGGGAGCTGTTTTTT
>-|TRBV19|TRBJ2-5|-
CASSTPGHKVETQYF
TGTGCCAGTAGTACCCCGGGACATAAAGTGGAGACCCAGTACTTC
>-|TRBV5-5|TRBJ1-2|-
CASSLGLGEYGYTF
TGTGCCAGCAGCTTGGGCCTTGGGGAGTATGGCTACACCTTC
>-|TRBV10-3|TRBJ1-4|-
CAAHGTPNEKLFF
TGTGCCGCACACGGGACACCTAATGAAAAACTGTTTTTT
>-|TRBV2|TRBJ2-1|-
CASSELLGSSEQFF
TGTGCCAGCAGTGAACTACTAGGGAGTAGTGAGCAGTTCTTC
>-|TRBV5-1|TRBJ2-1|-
CASSSVGEGGSYNEQFF
TGCGCCAGCAGCTCAGTAGGGGAGGGGGGATCCTACAATGAGCAGTTCTTC
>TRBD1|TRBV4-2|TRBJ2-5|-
CASSQVGQQETQYF
TGTGCCAGCAGCCAAGTGGGACAGCAAGAGACCCAGTACTTC
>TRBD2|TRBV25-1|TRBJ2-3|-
CASRLAGLTDTQYF
TGTGCCAGCAGGCTAGCGGGGCTCACAGATACGCAGTATTTT
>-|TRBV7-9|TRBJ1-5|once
CASSVPGEGQPQHF
TGTGCCAGCAGCGTCCCAGGGGAGGGACAGCCCCAGCATTTT
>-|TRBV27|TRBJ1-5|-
CASAYRSYSNQPQHF
TGTGCCAGCGCCTACAGAAGCTATAGCAATCAGCCCCAGCATTTT
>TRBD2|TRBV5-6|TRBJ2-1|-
CASSQGALSGRAINEQFF
TGTGCCAGCAGCCAGGGAGCCCTTAGCGGGAGGGCCATCAATGAGCAGTTCTTC
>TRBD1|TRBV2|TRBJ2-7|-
CASSNTGTGAEQYF
TGTGCCAGCAGTAACACCGGGACAGGGGCCGAGCAGTACTTC
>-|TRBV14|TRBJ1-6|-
CASSLRWKVGSPLHF
TGTGCCAGCAGCCTACGATGGAAAGTCGGGTCACCCCTCCACTTT
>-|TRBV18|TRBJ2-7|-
CASSGLLSTYEQYF
TGTGCCAGCTCAGGACTGCTCTCGACCTACGAGCAGTACTTC
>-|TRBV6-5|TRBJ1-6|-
CASSTRQANDSPLHF
TGTGCCAGCAGTACGCGACAGGCTAACGATTCACCCCTCCACTTT
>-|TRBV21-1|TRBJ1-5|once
CASSTLDSDSNQPQHF
TGTGCCAGCAGCACGCTAGACAGCGATAGCAATCAGCCCCAGCATTTT
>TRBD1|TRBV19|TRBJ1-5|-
CATKDRVGNQPQHF
TGTGCCACCAAAGACAGGGTTGGAAATCAGCCCCAGCATTTT
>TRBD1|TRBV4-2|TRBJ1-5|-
CASRRQGSGDQPQHF
TGTGCCAGCAGAAGACAGGGGAGTGGTGATCAGCCCCAGCATTTT
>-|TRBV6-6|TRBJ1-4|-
CASSYSQGEKLFF
TGTGCCAGCAGTTACTCTCAGGGTGAAAAACTGTTTTTT
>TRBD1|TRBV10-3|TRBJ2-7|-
CAIGRGQGIEQYF
TGTGCCATCGGTCGTGGACAGGGAATCGAGCAGTACTTC